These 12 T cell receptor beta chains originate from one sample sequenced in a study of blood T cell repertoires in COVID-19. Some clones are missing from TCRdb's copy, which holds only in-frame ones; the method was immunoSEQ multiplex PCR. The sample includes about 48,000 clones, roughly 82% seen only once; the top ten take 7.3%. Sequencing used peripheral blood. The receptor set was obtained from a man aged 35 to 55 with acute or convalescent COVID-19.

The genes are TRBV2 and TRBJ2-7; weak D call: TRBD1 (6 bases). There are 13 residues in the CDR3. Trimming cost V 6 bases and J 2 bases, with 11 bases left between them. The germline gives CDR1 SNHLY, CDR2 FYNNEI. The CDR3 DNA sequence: TGTGCCAGCAGGAGGGACAACGCCTACGAGCAGTACTTC. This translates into CASRRDNAYEQYF.

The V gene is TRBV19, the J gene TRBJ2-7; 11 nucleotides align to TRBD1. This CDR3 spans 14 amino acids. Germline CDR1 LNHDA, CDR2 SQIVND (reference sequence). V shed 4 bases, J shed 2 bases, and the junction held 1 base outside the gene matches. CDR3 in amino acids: CASSTGQGAYEQYF. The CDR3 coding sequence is TGTGCCAGTAGTACGGGACAGGGGGCCTACGAGCAGTACTTC.

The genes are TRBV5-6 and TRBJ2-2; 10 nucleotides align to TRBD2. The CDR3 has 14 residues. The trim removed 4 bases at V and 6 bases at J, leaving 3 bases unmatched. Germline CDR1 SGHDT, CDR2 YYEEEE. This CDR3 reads CASSNSGGPGELFF. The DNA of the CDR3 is TGTGCCAGCAGCAATAGCGGGGGGCCCGGGGAGCTGTTTTTT.

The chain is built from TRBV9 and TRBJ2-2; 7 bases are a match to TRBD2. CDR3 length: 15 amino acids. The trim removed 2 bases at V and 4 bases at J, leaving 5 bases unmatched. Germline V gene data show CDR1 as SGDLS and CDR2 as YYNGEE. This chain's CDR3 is CASSVRDYFTGELFF. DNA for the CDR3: TGTGCCAGCAGCGTCCGGGACTACTTCACCGGGGAGCTGTTTTTT.

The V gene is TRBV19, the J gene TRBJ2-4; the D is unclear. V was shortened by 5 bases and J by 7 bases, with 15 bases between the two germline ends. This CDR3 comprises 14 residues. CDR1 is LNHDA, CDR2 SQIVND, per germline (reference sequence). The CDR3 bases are TGTGCCAGTAGTCCCGGTCCGTTCCCCAACATTCAGTACTTC. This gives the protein CASSPGPFPNIQYF. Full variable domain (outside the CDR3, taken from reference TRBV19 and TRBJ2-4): DGGITQSPKYLFRKEGQNVTLSCEQNLNHDAMYWYRQDPGQGLRLIYYSQIVNDFQKGDIAEGYSVSREKKESFPLTVTSAQKNPTAFYLCASSPGPFPNIQYFGAGTRLSVL.

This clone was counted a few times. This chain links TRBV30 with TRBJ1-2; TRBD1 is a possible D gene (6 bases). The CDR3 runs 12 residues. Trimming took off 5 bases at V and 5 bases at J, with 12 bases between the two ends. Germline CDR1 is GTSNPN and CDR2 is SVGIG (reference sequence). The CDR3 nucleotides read TGTGCCTGGTCGCAGGGGAATTATGGCTACACCTTC. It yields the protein CAWSQGNYGYTF.

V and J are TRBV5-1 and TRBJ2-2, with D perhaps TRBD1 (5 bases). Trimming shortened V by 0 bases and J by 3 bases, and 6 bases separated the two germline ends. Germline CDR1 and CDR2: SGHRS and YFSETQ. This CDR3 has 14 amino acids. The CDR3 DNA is TGCGCCAGCAGCTTGGGGACACACACCGGGGAGCTGTTTTTT. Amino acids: CASSLGTHTGELFF.

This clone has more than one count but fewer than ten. The CDR3 loop reads CASSFRRAGATGELFF. CDR3 DNA sequence: TGTGCCAGCAGTTTTCGGAGGGCCGGTGCCACCGGGGAGCTGTTTTTT. V and J are TRBV27 and TRBJ2-2, with a weak D call TRBD2 (6 bases). Germline loops: CDR1 MNHEY, CDR2 SMNVEV (reference sequence). This CDR3 is built from 16 residues. V gave up 3 bases and J gave up 4 bases, with 15 bases separating them.

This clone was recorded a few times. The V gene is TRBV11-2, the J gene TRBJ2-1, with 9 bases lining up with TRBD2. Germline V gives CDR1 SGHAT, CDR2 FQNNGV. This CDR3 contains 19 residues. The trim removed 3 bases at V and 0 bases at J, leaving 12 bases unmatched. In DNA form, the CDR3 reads TGTGCCAGCAGCTTTAGGGGCGGGGGGGCAATAAGCTCCTACAATGAGCAGTTCTTC. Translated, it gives CASSFRGGGAISSYNEQFF. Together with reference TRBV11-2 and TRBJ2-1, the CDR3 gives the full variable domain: EAGVAQSPRYKIIEKRQSVAFWCNPISGHATLYWYQQILGQGPKLLIQFQNNGVVDDSQLPKDRFSAERLKGVDSTLKIQPAKLEDSAVYLCASSFRGGGAISSYNEQFFGPGTRLTVL.

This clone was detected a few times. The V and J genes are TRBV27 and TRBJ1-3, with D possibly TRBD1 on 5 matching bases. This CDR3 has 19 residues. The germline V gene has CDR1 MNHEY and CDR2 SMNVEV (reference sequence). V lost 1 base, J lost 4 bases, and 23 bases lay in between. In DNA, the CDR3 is TGTGCCAGCAGTTTATTCCCACCACAGGCTCCAAGGACAGGAAACACCATATATTTT. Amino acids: CASSLFPPQAPRTGNTIYF.

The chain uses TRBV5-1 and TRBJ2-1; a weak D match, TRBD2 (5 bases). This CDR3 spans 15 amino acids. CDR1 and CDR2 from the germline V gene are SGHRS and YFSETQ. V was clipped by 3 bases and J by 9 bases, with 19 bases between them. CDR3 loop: CASSWMANSGGEQFF. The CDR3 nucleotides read TGCGCCAGCAGCTGGATGGCTAACAGCGGAGGTGAGCAGTTCTTC.

This CDR3 reads CASRLTPFAFGQGFYEQYF. CDR3 bases: TGTGCAAGTCGCTTAACCCCATTTGCTTTCGGACAGGGATTCTACGAGCAGTACTTC. The genes are TRBV12-2 and TRBJ2-7; the D call TRBD1 from the table was never checked on the DNA. TRBV12-2 is deemed a pseudogene. There are 19 residues in the CDR3.